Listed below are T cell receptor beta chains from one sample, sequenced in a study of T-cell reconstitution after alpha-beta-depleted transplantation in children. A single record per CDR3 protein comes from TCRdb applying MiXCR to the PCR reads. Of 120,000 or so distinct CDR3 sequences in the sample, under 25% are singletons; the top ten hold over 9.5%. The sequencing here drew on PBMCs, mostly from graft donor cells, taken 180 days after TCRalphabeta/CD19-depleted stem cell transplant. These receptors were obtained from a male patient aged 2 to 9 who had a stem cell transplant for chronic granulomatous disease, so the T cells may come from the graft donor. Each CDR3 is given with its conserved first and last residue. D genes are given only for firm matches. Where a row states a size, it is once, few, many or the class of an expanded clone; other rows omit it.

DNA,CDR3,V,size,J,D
TGTGCCAGCAGCTTAGGGTCTAGGAATCAGCCCCAGCATTTT,CASSLGSRNQPQHF,TRBV7-2,many,TRBJ1-5,-
TGTGCCAGCAGTCAAAGACAGGGCGCTGGAAACACCATATATTTT,CASSQRQGAGNTIYF,TRBV12-3/TRBV12-4,-,TRBJ1-3,TRBD1
TGCGCCAGCAGCTCGCAGGGGATGGGTGAGCAGTTCTTC,CASSSQGMGEQFF,TRBV5-1,few,TRBJ2-1,-
TGCAGCGTAGTTAAGGGGGTGACAGGGGAGGTAAATGGCTACACCTTC,CSVVKGVTGEVNGYTF,TRBV29-1,-,TRBJ1-2,TRBD1
TGTGCCATCGGAGGGACTAGCGGATACAATGAGCAGTTCTTC,CAIGGTSGYNEQFF,TRBV10-3,-,TRBJ2-1,TRBD2
TGTGCCAGCAGCCCGCGATTGAGTTCTCCCCCTTTCTCCTACGAGCAGTACTTC,CASSPRLSSPPFSYEQYF,TRBV7-6,many,TRBJ2-7,-
TGCGCCAGCAGCTTGAATAACTACGAGCAGTACTTC,CASSLNNYEQYF,TRBV5-1,-,TRBJ2-7,-
TGTGCCAGCAGTTTATCGGTCTCTGGGGCCAACGTCCTGACTTTC,CASSLSVSGANVLTF,TRBV12-3/TRBV12-4,many,TRBJ2-6,-
TGTGCCAGCAGCTTGGACATCCCCCCAGATACGCAGTATTTT,CASSLDIPPDTQYF,TRBV5-5,many,TRBJ2-3,-
TGTGCCAGCGGAGACAGTTTCGTTTCCCAAGAGACCCAGTACTTC,CASGDSFVSQETQYF,TRBV28,-,TRBJ2-5,-
TGTGCCACACGGGGCACAGGGGCTTACTCCTACAATGAGCAGTTCTTC,CATRGTGAYSYNEQFF,TRBV19,-,TRBJ2-1,TRBD1
TGTGCCACCAGCAGAGACTTCTATAGGGGGAGGAGGGATACGCAGTATTTT,CATSRDFYRGRRDTQYF,TRBV15,-,TRBJ2-3,-
TGTGCCAGCTCACCACCGGGGACAGATACGCAGTATTTT,CASSPPGTDTQYF,TRBV18,many,TRBJ2-3,-
TGTGCCAGCAGTCCGGGGACTAGCCGGCCCCAGTACTTC,CASSPGTSRPQYF,TRBV12-3/TRBV12-4,-,TRBJ2-5,TRBD2
TGTGCCAGCAGTTTATTAACTGGAGCTGGGGAGCTGTTTTTT,CASSLLTGAGELFF,TRBV12-3/TRBV12-4,-,TRBJ2-2,-
TGCAGTGCTAGAGATCTTGACAGGGGACCTGCCTATGGCTACACCTTC,CSARDLDRGPAYGYTF,TRBV20-1,few,TRBJ1-2,TRBD1
TGTGCCATCAGGGGACTAGCGGGGGTATCCTACGAGCAGTACTTC,CAIRGLAGVSYEQYF,TRBV10-3,-,TRBJ2-7,TRBD2
TGTGCCATCAGTGAGTCGAGTAGTTACAAAGAGACCCAGTACTTC,CAISESSSYKETQYF,TRBV10-3,-,TRBJ2-5,-
TGTGCCAGCAGCCAACCCGGGAGGGGGTTTGAGACCCAGTACTTC,CASSQPGRGFETQYF,TRBV14,many,TRBJ2-5,TRBD2
TGCAGTGCCAAGCCTAGCGGGAGCTACAATGAGCAGTTCTTC,CSAKPSGSYNEQFF,TRBV20-1,many,TRBJ2-1,TRBD2
TGTGCCAGCAGCTTCGACAGGGGATACTATGGCTACACCTTC,CASSFDRGYYGYTF,TRBV7-2,few,TRBJ1-2,TRBD1
TGTGCCAGCAGTTTCGGGAAGTGGGGCTATGGCTACACCTTC,CASSFGKWGYGYTF,TRBV12-3/TRBV12-4,many,TRBJ1-2,-
TGTGCCAGCAGTTTGAGGGGGCTATACACAGATACGCAGTATTTT,CASSLRGLYTDTQYF,TRBV27,many,TRBJ2-3,TRBD1
TGTGCCAGCAGTGAATTTGGGACAGGCTCCTACGAGCAGTACTTC,CASSEFGTGSYEQYF,TRBV2,few,TRBJ2-7,TRBD1
TGTGCCAGCAGTTTAATACGGGGCCAAGAGACCCAGTACTTC,CASSLIRGQETQYF,TRBV28,once,TRBJ2-5,-
TGTGCCAGCAGCTTAGGTGTCGAGACTAGCGATTACGAGCAGTACTTC,CASSLGVETSDYEQYF,TRBV7-2,-,TRBJ2-7,TRBD2
TGTGCCAGCAGCTTAGTTGGACAGCAAACTGGAAACACCATATATTTT,CASSLVGQQTGNTIYF,TRBV7-2,-,TRBJ1-3,-